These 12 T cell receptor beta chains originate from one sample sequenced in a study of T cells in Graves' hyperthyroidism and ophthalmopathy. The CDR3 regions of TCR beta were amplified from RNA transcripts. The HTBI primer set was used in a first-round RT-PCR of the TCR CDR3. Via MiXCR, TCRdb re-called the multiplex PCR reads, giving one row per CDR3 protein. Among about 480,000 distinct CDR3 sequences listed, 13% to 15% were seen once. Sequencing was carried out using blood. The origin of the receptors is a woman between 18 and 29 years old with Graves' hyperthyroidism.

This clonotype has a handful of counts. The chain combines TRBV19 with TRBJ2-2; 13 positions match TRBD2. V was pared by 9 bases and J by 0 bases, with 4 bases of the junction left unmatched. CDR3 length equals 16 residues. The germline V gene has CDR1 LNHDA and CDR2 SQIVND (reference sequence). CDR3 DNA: TGTGCCAGCGGGACTAGCGGGACCTCGAACACCGGGGAGCTGTTTTTT. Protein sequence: CASGTSGTSNTGELFF. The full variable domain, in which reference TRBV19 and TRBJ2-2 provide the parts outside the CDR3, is DGGITQSPKYLFRKEGQNVTLSCEQNLNHDAMYWYRQDPGQGLRLIYYSQIVNDFQKGDIAEGYSVSREKKESFPLTVTSAQKNPTAFYLCASGTSGTSNTGELFFGEGSRLTVL.

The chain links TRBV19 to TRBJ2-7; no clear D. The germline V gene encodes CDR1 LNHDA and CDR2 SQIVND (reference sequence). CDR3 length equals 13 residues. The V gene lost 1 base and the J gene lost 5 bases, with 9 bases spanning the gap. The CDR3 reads CASSIVPRHEQYF. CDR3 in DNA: TGTGCCAGTAGTATAGTACCCAGACACGAGCAGTACTTC.

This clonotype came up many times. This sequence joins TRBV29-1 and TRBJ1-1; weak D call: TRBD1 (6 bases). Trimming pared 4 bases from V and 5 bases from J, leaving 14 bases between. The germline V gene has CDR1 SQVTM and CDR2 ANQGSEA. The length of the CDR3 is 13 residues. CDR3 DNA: TGCAGCGTTGTACAGGGCGGAGGAACTGAAGCTTTCTTT. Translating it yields CSVVQGGGTEAFF.

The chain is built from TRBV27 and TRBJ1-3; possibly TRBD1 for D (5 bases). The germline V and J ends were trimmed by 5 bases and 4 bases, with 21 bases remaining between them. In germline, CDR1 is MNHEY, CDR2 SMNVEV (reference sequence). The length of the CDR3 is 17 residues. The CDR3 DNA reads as TGTGCCAGCAGTCCCCTGGGGGGAGGCTCGCGAGGAAACACCATATATTTT. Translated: CASSPLGGGSRGNTIYF.

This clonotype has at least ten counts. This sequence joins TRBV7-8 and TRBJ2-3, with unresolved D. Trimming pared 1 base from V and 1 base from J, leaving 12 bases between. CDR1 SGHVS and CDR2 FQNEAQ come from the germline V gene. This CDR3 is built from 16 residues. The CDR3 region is CASSLDTGYGTDTQYF. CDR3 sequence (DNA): TGTGCCAGCAGCTTAGATACTGGCTACGGCACAGATACGCAGTATTTT.

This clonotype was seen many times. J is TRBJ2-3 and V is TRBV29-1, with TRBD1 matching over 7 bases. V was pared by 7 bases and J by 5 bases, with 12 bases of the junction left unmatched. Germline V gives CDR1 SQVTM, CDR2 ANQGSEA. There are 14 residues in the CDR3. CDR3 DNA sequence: TGCAGCGCAGACCCAGACAGGGAAGGAGATACGCAGTATTTT. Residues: CSADPDREGDTQYF.

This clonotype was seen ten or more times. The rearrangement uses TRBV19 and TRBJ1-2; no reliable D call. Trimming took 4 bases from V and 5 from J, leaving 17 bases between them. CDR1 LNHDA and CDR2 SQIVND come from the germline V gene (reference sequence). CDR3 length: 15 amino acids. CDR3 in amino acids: CASSRPNIGAYGYTF. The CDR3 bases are TGTGCCAGTAGTAGACCGAACATCGGCGCATATGGCTACACCTTC. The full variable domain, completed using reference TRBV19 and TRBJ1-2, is DGGITQSPKYLFRKEGQNVTLSCEQNLNHDAMYWYRQDPGQGLRLIYYSQIVNDFQKGDIAEGYSVSREKKESFPLTVTSAQKNPTAFYLCASSRPNIGAYGYTFGSGTRLTVV.

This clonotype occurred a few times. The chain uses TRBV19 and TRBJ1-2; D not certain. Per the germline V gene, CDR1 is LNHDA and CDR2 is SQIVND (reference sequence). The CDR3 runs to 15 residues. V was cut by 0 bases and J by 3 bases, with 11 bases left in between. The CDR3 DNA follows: TGTGCCAGTAGTATAGATCGGGCAGTCTACTATGGCTACACCTTC. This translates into CASSIDRAVYYGYTF.

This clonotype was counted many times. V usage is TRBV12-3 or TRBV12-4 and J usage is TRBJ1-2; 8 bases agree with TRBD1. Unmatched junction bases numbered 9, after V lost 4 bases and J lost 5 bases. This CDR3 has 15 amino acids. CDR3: CASSSQTGVGYGYTF. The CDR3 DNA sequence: TGTGCCAGCAGTTCCCAGACAGGGGTGGGGTATGGCTACACCTTC.

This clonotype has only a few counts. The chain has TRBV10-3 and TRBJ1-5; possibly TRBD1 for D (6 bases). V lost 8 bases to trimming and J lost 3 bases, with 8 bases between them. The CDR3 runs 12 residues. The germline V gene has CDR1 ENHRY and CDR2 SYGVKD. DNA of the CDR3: TGTGCCATCGGACAGAACAATCAGCCCCAGCATTTT. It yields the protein CAIGQNNQPQHF.

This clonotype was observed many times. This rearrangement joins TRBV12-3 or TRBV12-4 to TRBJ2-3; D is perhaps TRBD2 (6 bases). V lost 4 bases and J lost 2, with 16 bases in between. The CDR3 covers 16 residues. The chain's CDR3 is CASSSAGGTATDTQYF. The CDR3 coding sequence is TGTGCCAGCAGTTCCGCCGGGGGAACCGCCACAGATACGCAGTATTTT.

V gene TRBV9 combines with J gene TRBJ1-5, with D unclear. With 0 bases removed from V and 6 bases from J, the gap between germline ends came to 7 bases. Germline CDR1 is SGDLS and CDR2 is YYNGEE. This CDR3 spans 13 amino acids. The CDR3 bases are TGTGCCAGCAGCGTAGGAGTTTTTCAGCCCCAGCATTTT. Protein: CASSVGVFQPQHF.